This T cell receptor (beta chain) emerged from a study of OX40 agonist ivuxolimab in advanced cancers. Regarding the research as a whole: Ivuxolimab was a fully human IgG2 agonistic monoclonal antibody targeting the costimulatory receptor OX40 (CD134). Intravenous ivuxolimab was administered to patients every 2 weeks at six dose levels: 0.01, 0.1, 0.3, 1.5, 3 and 10 mg/kg. Of the approximately 54 patients in dose escalation, 19 had hepatocellular carcinoma, approximately 15 had melanoma, 9 had renal cell carcinoma and 9 had head and neck cancer. In the dose-escalation cohort, approximately 82% of patients were male, and the mean age was around 60 years with a range of about 20 to 79. Patients were allowed to have had prior anti-PD-1, anti-PD-L1 or anti-CTLA-4 therapy, and approximately 43% of the dose-escalation patients had previously received checkpoint inhibitors. Three dose-escalation patients achieved partial responses, one with hepatocellular carcinoma and two with cutaneous melanoma. Peripheral TCRbeta sequencing was intended to test whether TCR sequence diversity was altered and clonal T-cell expansion was caused by ivuxolimab. The paper reports the monotherapy dose-escalation portion (N = 52 patients) of the phase I ivuxolimab trial. The paper's findings and limits, for the study overall: At doses of 0.1 to 3.0 mg/kg, clonal expansion of both CD4+ and CD8+ T cells in blood was seen between baseline and week 6. On average, CD8+ T cells showed more expanded clones than CD4+ T cells after ivuxolimab. Partial responders in the 0.1-3.0 mg/kg groups had among the lowest normalized peripheral clonal expansion, especially among CD8+ T cells. Antigen specificity was not determined for the clonally expanded peripheral T cells. Low levels of normalized T-cell clonal expansion were also seen in some patients who did not respond.

Genomic DNA was isolated from the sorted cells so that the TCRbeta CDR3 region could be sequenced. The immunoSEQ Assay was used to sequence the TCRbeta CDR3 regions. Sourced from immuneACCESS, this table was stored by TCRdb with only in-frame sequences that have V and J called. A share of the clones is absent; for the studies checked, an unresolved V gene accounts for under half, and the remainder has no known explanation. The sample table contains more than 65,000 clones; only one count was recorded for roughly three quarters of them. The ten largest clones take up roughly 5.3% of the sample. Of note for this clone: The clone's antigen remains unknown. One base away there is no much larger clone; base qualities are not given.

The trial excluded patients who had a history of autoimmune disease or were on systemic immunosuppression. Peripheral blood for TCR sequencing was collected from all dose cohorts at baseline, on cycle 4 day 1, and on cycle 7 day 1. Samples were obtained from an open-label, multicenter, first-in-human phase I dose-escalation trial of ivuxolimab. Adults with locally advanced or metastatic melanoma, renal cell, hepatocellular, or head and neck squamous cell carcinoma were enrolled in the trial. Before TCR sequencing, CD4+ and CD8+ T cells were separately sorted from peripheral blood. Between the V and J ends, shortened by 5 bases and 3 bases respectively, the junction contains 22 bases. Via the germline V gene (reference sequence), CDR1 is SEHNR and CDR2 FQNEAQ. The CDR3 runs 17 amino acids, cysteine and phenylalanine included. Only the CDR3 DNA is retained, 51 bases long and in frame from the first base.

The starting material was CD4+ or CD8+ T cells sorted from blood, obtained in a trial of the OX40 agonist ivuxolimab. The V and J genes are TRBV7-9 and TRBJ1-1, with TRBD1 tentatively as D gene (6 bases match). The clonotype comes from an adult with an advanced solid tumor such as melanoma, head and neck, liver or kidney cancer. In nucleotide form, the sequence is TGTGCCAGCAGCCCCGGCGGGGGGCGCGTTTTAGACACTGAAGCTTTCTTT. It encodes CASSPGGGRVLDTEAFF.